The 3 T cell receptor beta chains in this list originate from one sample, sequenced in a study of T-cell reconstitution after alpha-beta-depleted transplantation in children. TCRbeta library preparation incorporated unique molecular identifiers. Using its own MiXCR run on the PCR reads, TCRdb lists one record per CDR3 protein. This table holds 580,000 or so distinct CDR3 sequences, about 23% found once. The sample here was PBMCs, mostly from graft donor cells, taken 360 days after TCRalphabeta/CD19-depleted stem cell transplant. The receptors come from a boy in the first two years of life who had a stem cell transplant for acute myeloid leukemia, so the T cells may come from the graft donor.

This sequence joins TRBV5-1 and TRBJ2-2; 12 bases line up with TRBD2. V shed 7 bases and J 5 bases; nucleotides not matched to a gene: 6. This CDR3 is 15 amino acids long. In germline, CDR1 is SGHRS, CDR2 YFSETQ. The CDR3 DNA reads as TGCGCCAGCTGCGGACTAGCGGGACCTACCGGGGAGCTGTTTTTT. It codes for CASCGLAGPTGELFF.

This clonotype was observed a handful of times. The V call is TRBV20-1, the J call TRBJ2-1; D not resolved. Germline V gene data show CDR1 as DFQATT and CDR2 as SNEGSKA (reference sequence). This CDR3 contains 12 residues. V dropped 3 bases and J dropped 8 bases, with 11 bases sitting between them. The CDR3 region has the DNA TGCAGTGCTAGCAATGTAGTGGATGAGCAGTTCTTC. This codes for CSASNVVDEQFF.

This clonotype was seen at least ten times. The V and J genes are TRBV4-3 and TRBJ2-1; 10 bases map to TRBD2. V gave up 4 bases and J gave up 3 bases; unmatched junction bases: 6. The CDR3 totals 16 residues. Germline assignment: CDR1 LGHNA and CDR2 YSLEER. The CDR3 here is CASSLRGLAHYNEQFF. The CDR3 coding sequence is TGCGCCAGCAGCCTTCGGGGACTAGCGCACTACAATGAGCAGTTCTTC.